This TCR beta chain was captured in a study of regulatory T cells in long-lasting Graves disease. Time point reported: newly diagnosed GD, antithyroid drugs for less than 3 months. Preparation of the TCR library used RNA extracted from PBMCs. Combining iRepertoire HTBI primers with Arm-PCR of CDR3 regions, the authors built TCR beta libraries. TCRdb recomputed calls from the multiplex PCR reads with MiXCR, one row per CDR3 protein. The sample contains approximately 300,000 distinct CDR3 sequences, approximately 20% of which appear only once. This clonotype was observed a few times. Germline values: CDR1 MDHEN, CDR2 SYDVKM. Trimming took 2 bases from V and 8 from J, leaving 4 bases between them. The CDR3 is 12 amino acids.

The sequences come from peripheral blood mononuclear cells (PBMCs), collected at new diagnosis, from a patient treated with antithyroid drugs. The TCR originated in a female donor with Graves disease. The chain uses TRBV28 and TRBJ1-6; no clear D gene. CDR3 region: CASSLGYSPLHF. The DNA of the CDR3 is TGTGCCAGCAGTTTAGGTTATTCACCCCTCCACTTT.